The clone carrying this T cell receptor beta chain occurred once. This specimen comes from a study of blood T cell repertoires in COVID-19. Overall study context: From the United States, Italy and Spain came samples of acute and convalescent COVID-19. T cells, B-cell-depleted T cells, or PBMCs supplied cDNA or gDNA.

Authors' analysis steps: Amplified reference gene primers provided the basis for estimating nucleated cell counts. TCRdb's copy holds only in-frame clones and misses some; the assay was immunoSEQ multiplex PCR. That table gives V, J and clone size, and the DNA gave D and trimming. The table has 140,000 or so clones, about 90% seen once; the top ten hold roughly 1.5%. V lost 2 bases to trimming and J lost 4 bases, with 16 bases between them. Germline V gene sequence: CDR1 SGHKS, CDR2 YYEKEE (reference sequence). The CDR3 sequence is 15 residues long. What was sequenced was peripheral blood. This chain uses TRBV5-5 with TRBJ2-7, with D possibly being TRBD2 (7 bases). This clonotype was obtained from a woman between 50 and 59 years old with acute or convalescent COVID-19. CDR3 in amino acids: CASSFNYGGQYEQYF. In nucleotides, the CDR3 is TGTGCCAGCAGCTTCAACTACGGGGGGCAGTACGAGCAGTACTTC.